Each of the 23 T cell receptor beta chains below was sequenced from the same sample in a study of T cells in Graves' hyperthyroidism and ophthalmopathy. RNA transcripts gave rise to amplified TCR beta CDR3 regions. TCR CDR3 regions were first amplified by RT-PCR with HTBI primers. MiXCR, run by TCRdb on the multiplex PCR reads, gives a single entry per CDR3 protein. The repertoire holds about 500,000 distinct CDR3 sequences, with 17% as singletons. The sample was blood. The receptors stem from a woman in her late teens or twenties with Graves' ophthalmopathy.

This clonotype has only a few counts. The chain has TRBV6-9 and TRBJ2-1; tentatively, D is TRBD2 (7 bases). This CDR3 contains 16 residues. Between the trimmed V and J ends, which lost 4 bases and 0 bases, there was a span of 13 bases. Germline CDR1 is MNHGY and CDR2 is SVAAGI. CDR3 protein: CASSWGLAASYNEQFF. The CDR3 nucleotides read TGTGCCAGCAGTTGGGGGCTAGCGGCCTCCTACAATGAGCAGTTCTTC.

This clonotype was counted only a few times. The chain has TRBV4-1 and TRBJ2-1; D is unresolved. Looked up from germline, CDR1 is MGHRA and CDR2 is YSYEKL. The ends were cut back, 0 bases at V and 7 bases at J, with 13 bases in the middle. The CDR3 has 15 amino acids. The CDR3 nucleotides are TGCGCCAGCAGCCAAGATAGGGAAGGGAAGAATGAGCAGTTCTTC. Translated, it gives CASSQDREGKNEQFF.

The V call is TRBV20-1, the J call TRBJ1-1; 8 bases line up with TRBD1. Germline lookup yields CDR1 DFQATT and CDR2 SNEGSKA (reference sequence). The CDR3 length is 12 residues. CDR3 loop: CRADREVTEAFF. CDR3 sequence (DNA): TGCAGGGCGGACAGGGAGGTCACTGAAGCTTTCTTT.

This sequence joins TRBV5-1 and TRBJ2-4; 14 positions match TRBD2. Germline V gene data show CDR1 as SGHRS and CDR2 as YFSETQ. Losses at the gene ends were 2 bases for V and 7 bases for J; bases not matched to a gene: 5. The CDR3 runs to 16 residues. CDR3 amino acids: CASSFGTSGGLNIQYF. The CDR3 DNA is TGCGCCAGCAGCTTCGGGACTAGCGGGGGTTTGAACATTCAGTACTTC. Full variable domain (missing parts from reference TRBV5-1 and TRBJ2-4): KAGVTQTPRYLIKTRGQQVTLSCSPISGHRSVSWYQQTPGQGLQFLFEYFSETQRNKGNFPGRFSGRQFSNSRSEMNVSTLELGDSALYLCASSFGTSGGLNIQYFGAGTRLSVL.

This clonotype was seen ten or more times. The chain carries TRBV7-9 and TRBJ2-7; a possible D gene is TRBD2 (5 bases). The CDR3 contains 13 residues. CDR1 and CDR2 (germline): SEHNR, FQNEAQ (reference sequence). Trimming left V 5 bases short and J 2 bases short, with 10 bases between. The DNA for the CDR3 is TGTGCCAGCAGCCAGAGCGGTCCCTACGAGCAGTACTTC. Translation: CASSQSGPYEQYF.

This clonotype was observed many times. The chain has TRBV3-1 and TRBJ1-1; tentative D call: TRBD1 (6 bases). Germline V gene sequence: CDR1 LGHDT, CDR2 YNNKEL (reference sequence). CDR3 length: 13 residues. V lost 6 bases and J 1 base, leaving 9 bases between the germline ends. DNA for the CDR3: TGTGCCAGCAGGTTGACAGGGAACACTGAAGCTTTCTTT. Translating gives CASRLTGNTEAFF.

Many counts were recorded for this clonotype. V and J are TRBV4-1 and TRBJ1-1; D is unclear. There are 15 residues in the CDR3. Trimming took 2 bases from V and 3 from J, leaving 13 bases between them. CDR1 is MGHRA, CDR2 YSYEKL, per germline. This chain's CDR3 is CASSQRLLQDTEAFF. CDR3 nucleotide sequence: TGCGCCAGCAGCCAAAGGTTACTTCAGGACACTGAAGCTTTCTTT.

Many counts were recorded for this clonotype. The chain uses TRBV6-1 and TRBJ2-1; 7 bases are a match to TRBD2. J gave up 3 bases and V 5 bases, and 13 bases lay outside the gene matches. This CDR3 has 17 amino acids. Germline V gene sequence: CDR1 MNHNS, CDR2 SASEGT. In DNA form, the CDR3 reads TGTGCCAGCAGTCTGACTCTAGCGGCGCCATTCTACAATGAGCAGTTCTTC. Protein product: CASSLTLAAPFYNEQFF.

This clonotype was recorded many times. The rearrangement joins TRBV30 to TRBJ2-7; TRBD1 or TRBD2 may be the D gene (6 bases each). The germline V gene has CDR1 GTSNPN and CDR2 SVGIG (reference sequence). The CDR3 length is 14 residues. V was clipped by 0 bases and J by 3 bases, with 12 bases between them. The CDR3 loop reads CAWSVPGARYEQYF. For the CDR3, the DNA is TGTGCCTGGAGTGTACCGGGGGCTCGCTACGAGCAGTACTTC.

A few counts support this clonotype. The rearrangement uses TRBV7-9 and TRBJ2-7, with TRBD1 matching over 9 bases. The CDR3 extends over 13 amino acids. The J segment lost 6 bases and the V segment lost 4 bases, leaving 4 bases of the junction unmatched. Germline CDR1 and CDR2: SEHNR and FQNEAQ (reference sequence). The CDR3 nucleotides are TGTGCCAGCAGCTCGCGACAGGGGGGCGAGCAGTACTTC. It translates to CASSSRQGGEQYF.

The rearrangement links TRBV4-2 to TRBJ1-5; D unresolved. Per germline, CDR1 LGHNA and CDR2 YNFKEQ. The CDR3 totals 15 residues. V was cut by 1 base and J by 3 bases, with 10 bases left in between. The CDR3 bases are TGTGCCAGCAGCCAAGTGGCGGGGTTCAATCAGCCCCAGCATTTT. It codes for CASSQVAGFNQPQHF.

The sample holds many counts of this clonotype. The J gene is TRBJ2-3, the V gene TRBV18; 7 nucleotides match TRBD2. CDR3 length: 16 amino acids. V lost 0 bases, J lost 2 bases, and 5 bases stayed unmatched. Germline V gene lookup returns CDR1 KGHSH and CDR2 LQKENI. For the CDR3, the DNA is TGTGCCAGCTCACCACCGGCCGGGGGGATCACAGATACGCAGTATTTT. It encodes CASSPPAGGITDTQYF.

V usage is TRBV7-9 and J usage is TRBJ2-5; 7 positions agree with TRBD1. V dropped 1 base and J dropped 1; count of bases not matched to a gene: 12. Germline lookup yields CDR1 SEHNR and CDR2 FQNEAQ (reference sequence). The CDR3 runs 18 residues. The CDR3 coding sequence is TGTGCCAGCAGCTTAGACCCCACAGGGGCGACCGTCCAAGAGACCCAGTACTTC. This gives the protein CASSLDPTGATVQETQYF.

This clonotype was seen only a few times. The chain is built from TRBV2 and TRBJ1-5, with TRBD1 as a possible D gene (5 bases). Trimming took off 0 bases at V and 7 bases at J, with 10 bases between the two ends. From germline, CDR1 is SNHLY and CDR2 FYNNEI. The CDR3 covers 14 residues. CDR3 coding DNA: TGTGCCAGCAGTGAAGCCACGGGGGGACAGCCCCAGCATTTT. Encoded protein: CASSEATGGQPQHF.

In DNA form, the CDR3 reads TGTGCCAGCAGCCGGACAGGGGGGGCGGAAGCTTTCTTT. This codes for CASSRTGGAEAFF. V gene TRBV11-2 combines with J gene TRBJ1-1, with TRBD1 identical over 10 bases. Trimming at V came to 5 bases and at J to 8 bases, leaving 5 bases not matched to a gene. CDR1 and CDR2 (germline): SGHAT, FQNNGV. This CDR3 has 13 residues.

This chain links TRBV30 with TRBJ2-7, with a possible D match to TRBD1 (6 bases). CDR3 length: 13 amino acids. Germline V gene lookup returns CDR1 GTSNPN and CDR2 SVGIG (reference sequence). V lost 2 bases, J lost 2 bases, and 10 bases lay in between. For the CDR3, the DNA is TGTGCCTGGAGTACAGGGCTACCCTACGAGCAGTACTTC. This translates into CAWSTGLPYEQYF. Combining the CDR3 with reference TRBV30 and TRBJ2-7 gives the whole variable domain SQTIHQWPATLVQPVGSPLSLECTVEGTSNPNLYWYRQAAGRGLQLLFYSVGIGQISSEVPQNLSASRPQDRQFILSSKKLLLSDSGFYLCAWSTGLPYEQYFGPGTRLTVT.

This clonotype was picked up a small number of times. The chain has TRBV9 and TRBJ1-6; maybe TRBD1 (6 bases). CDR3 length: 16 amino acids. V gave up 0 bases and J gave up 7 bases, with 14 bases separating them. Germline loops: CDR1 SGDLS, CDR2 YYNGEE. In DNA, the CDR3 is TGTGCCAGCAGCGTAGGGCCAGGGGAGAGGAATTCACCCCTCCACTTT. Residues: CASSVGPGERNSPLHF.

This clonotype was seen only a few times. The CDR3 DNA follows: TGTGCCAGCAGCGGTAGGTCATTGGGACAGGGATACACCGGGGAGCTGTTTTTT. Its translation: CASSGRSLGQGYTGELFF. This rearrangement joins TRBV9 to TRBJ2-2; 9 nucleotides match TRBD1. V was pared by 3 bases and J by 3 bases, with 12 bases of the junction left unmatched. Germline values: CDR1 SGDLS, CDR2 YYNGEE. The CDR3 consists of 18 residues.

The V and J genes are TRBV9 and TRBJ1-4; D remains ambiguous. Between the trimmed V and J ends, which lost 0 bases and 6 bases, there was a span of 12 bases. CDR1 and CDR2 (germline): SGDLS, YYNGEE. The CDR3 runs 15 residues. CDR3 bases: TGTGCCAGCAGCGTAGCTGCTGGGTTCGATGAAAAACTGTTTTTT. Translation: CASSVAAGFDEKLFF.

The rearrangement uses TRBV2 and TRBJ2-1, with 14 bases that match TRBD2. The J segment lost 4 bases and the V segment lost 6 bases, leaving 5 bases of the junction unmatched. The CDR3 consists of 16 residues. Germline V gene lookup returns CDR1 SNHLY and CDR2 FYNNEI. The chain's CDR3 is CASREGLAGAYNEQFF. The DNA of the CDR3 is TGTGCCAGCAGGGAGGGACTAGCGGGAGCATACAATGAGCAGTTCTTC.

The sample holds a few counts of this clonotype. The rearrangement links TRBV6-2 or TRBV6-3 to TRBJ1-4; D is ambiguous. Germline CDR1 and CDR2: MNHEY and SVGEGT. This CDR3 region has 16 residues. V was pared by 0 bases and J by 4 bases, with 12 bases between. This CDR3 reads CASSYSSREINEKLFF. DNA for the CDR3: TGTGCCAGCAGTTACTCGTCTCGGGAGATTAATGAAAAACTGTTTTTT.

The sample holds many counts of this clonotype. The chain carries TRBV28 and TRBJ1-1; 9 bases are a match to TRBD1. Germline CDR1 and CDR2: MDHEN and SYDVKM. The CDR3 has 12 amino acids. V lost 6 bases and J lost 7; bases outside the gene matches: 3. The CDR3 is CASRQGAGEAFF. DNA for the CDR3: TGTGCCAGCAGACAGGGGGCGGGTGAAGCTTTCTTT.

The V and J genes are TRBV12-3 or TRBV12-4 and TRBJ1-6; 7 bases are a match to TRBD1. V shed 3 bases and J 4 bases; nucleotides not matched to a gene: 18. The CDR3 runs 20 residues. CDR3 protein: CASSFGLAGGDWIYNSPLHF. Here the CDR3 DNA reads TGTGCCAGCAGTTTCGGGTTGGCAGGGGGGGATTGGATTTATAATTCACCCCTCCACTTT.